A selection of T cell receptor beta chains follows, all from one sample in a study of blood T cell repertoires in COVID-19. TCRdb keeps only in-frame clones here, not all; method: immunoSEQ multiplex PCR. Here the sample spans fewer than 300,000 clones, approximately 82% being singletons. The sample was peripheral blood. Receptors originate from a man of 80 years or more with acute or convalescent COVID-19. Both conserved end residues are part of each CDR3. The order of the fields is CDR3 protein, CDR3 DNA, J gene, clone size, V gene, D gene, CDR3 length. D genes are given only for firm matches. Size is stated for part of the rows, as once, few or many counts, or as a class when the clone is expanded.

cdr3_aa: CASSMGLAGVQNIQYF; cdr3_nt: TGTGCCAGCAGCATGGGACTAGCGGGGGTTCAAAACATTCAGTACTTC; j_call: TRBJ2-4; clone_size: NA; v_call: TRBV3-1/TRBV3-2; d_call: TRBD2; cdr3_length: 16
cdr3_aa: CASSRDVAETQYF; cdr3_nt: TGCGCCAGCAGCAGAGATGTAGCGGAGACCCAGTACTTC; j_call: TRBJ2-5; clone_size: NA; v_call: TRBV5-1; d_call: NA; cdr3_length: 13
cdr3_aa: CASSYRRDRESYEQYF; cdr3_nt: TGTGCCAGCAGTTACCGGCGGGACAGGGAGTCCTACGAGCAGTACTTC; j_call: TRBJ2-7; clone_size: NA; v_call: TRBV6-5; d_call: TRBD1; cdr3_length: 16
cdr3_aa: CASSIWGRGPTEAFF; cdr3_nt: TGTGCCAGTAGTATTTGGGGCAGGGGGCCCACTGAAGCTTTCTTT; j_call: TRBJ1-1; clone_size: NA; v_call: TRBV19; d_call: TRBD1; cdr3_length: 15
cdr3_aa: CASSLLDSYGYTF; cdr3_nt: TGTGCCAGCAGTTTACTGGACAGCTATGGCTACACCTTC; j_call: TRBJ1-2; clone_size: NA; v_call: TRBV28; d_call: NA; cdr3_length: 13
cdr3_aa: CASREGLAQYF; cdr3_nt: TGTGCCAGCAGAGAGGGTTTGGCCCAGTACTTC; j_call: TRBJ2-5; clone_size: NA; v_call: TRBV2; d_call: NA; cdr3_length: 11
cdr3_aa: CASGPRHMNTEAFF; cdr3_nt: TGTGCCAGCGGTCCAAGACACATGAACACTGAAGCTTTCTTT; j_call: TRBJ1-1; clone_size: NA; v_call: TRBV28; d_call: NA; cdr3_length: 14
cdr3_aa: CASTTDSHTGELFF; cdr3_nt: TGTGCCAGTACCACCGACAGCCACACCGGGGAGCTGTTTTTT; j_call: TRBJ2-2; clone_size: NA; v_call: TRBV19; d_call: NA; cdr3_length: 14
cdr3_aa: CASSPPAADEQYF; cdr3_nt: TGTGCCAGCAGCCCACCGGCGGCCGACGAGCAGTACTTC; j_call: TRBJ2-7; clone_size: few; v_call: TRBV7-9; d_call: NA; cdr3_length: 13
cdr3_aa: CASSLGPSRGGDEQFF; cdr3_nt: TGTGCCAGCAGCTTGGGTCCTAGTCGGGGTGGGGATGAGCAGTTCTTC; j_call: TRBJ2-1; clone_size: NA; v_call: TRBV7-6; d_call: NA; cdr3_length: 16
cdr3_aa: CASSIGAGSLYEQYF; cdr3_nt: TGTGCCAGTAGTATCGGGGCGGGGAGTCTGTACGAGCAGTACTTC; j_call: TRBJ2-7; clone_size: NA; v_call: TRBV19; d_call: NA; cdr3_length: 15
cdr3_aa: CASSQGVLAGYYEQYF; cdr3_nt: TGTGCCAGCAGCCAGGGGGTTCTAGCGGGATACTACGAGCAGTACTTC; j_call: TRBJ2-7; clone_size: NA; v_call: TRBV3-1/TRBV3-2; d_call: TRBD2; cdr3_length: 16
cdr3_aa: CASSHNSQGDNEQFF; cdr3_nt: TGTGCCAGCAGCCATAACTCACAGGGGGATAATGAGCAGTTCTTC; j_call: TRBJ2-1; clone_size: NA; v_call: TRBV9; d_call: TRBD1; cdr3_length: 15
cdr3_aa: CASSRLRGQETQYF; cdr3_nt: TGTGCCAGCAGTCGCCTTCGCGGGCAAGAGACCCAGTACTTC; j_call: TRBJ2-5; clone_size: NA; v_call: TRBV28; d_call: NA; cdr3_length: 14
cdr3_aa: CSASLPSGVGTQYF; cdr3_nt: TGCAGTGCTAGTTTGCCTAGCGGGGTGGGGACCCAGTACTTC; j_call: TRBJ2-5; clone_size: NA; v_call: TRBV20-1; d_call: TRBD2; cdr3_length: 14
cdr3_aa: CASSLVSSSAGGLEQYF; cdr3_nt: TGTGCCAGCAGCTTAGTGTCTTCGTCCGCGGGGGGGCTCGAGCAGTACTTC; j_call: TRBJ2-7; clone_size: NA; v_call: TRBV7-2; d_call: TRBD2; cdr3_length: 17
cdr3_aa: CAIAGGADTQYF; cdr3_nt: TGTGCCATCGCCGGGGGGGCAGATACGCAGTATTTT; j_call: TRBJ2-3; clone_size: NA; v_call: TRBV10-3; d_call: TRBD2; cdr3_length: 12
cdr3_aa: CASSPAATPTYGYTF; cdr3_nt: TGTGCCAGCTCACCCGCCGCGACTCCCACCTATGGCTACACCTTC; j_call: TRBJ1-2; clone_size: once; v_call: TRBV18; d_call: NA; cdr3_length: 15
cdr3_aa: CASSSDRGDTQYF; cdr3_nt: TGTGCCAGCAGTTCTGACAGGGGCGATACGCAGTATTTT; j_call: TRBJ2-3; clone_size: NA; v_call: TRBV6-5; d_call: TRBD1; cdr3_length: 13
cdr3_aa: CATSDFSGYQETQYF; cdr3_nt: TGTGCCACCAGTGATTTTTCGGGATACCAAGAGACCCAGTACTTC; j_call: TRBJ2-5; clone_size: many; v_call: TRBV24-1; d_call: NA; cdr3_length: 15
cdr3_aa: CASSVALAGETQYF; cdr3_nt: TGTGCCAGCAGCGTAGCACTAGCGGGCGAGACCCAGTACTTC; j_call: TRBJ2-5; clone_size: NA; v_call: TRBV9; d_call: TRBD2; cdr3_length: 14
cdr3_aa: CASSPSGTRADTQYF; cdr3_nt: TGTGCCAGTAGTCCCTCCGGGACTAGGGCAGATACGCAGTATTTT; j_call: TRBJ2-3; clone_size: NA; v_call: TRBV19; d_call: TRBD2; cdr3_length: 15
cdr3_aa: CASSEGANLYGYTF; cdr3_nt: TGTGCCAGCAGTGAGGGGGCGAATCTCTATGGCTACACCTTC; j_call: TRBJ1-2; clone_size: NA; v_call: TRBV28; d_call: TRBD1; cdr3_length: 14
cdr3_aa: CASSFGRGTDTQYF; cdr3_nt: TGTGCCAGCAGCTTCGGTCGGGGCACAGATACGCAGTATTTT; j_call: TRBJ2-3; clone_size: NA; v_call: TRBV7-2; d_call: NA; cdr3_length: 14
cdr3_aa: CASSQGLAGGPYNEQFF; cdr3_nt: TGCGCCAGCAGCCAAGGGCTAGCGGGAGGGCCCTACAATGAGCAGTTCTTC; j_call: TRBJ2-1; clone_size: NA; v_call: TRBV4-1; d_call: TRBD2; cdr3_length: 17
cdr3_aa: CASSEEQGTGELFF; cdr3_nt: TGTGCCAGCAGTGAGGAGCAGGGGACCGGGGAGCTGTTTTTT; j_call: TRBJ2-2; clone_size: NA; v_call: TRBV2; d_call: NA; cdr3_length: 14
cdr3_aa: CASRPRNSPLHF; cdr3_nt: TGTGCCAGTAGGCCCAGAAATTCACCCCTCCACTTT; j_call: TRBJ1-6; clone_size: NA; v_call: TRBV19; d_call: NA; cdr3_length: 12
cdr3_aa: CASSLGGALYEQYF; cdr3_nt: TGTGCCAGCAGTTTAGGGGGGGCCCTATACGAGCAGTACTTC; j_call: TRBJ2-7; clone_size: NA; v_call: TRBV28; d_call: NA; cdr3_length: 14
cdr3_aa: CASSLAGSSYNEQFF; cdr3_nt: TGTGCCAGCAGCTTAGCGGGCAGCTCCTACAATGAGCAGTTCTTC; j_call: TRBJ2-1; clone_size: NA; v_call: TRBV5-4; d_call: NA; cdr3_length: 15
cdr3_aa: CAWSTGSGSLYEQYF; cdr3_nt: TGTGCCTGGAGTACGGGCAGCGGGAGTTTATACGAGCAGTACTTC; j_call: TRBJ2-7; clone_size: NA; v_call: TRBV30; d_call: TRBD2; cdr3_length: 15
cdr3_aa: CASSSPGLQNNEQFF; cdr3_nt: TGCGCCAGCAGCTCTCCGGGACTACAAAACAATGAGCAGTTCTTC; j_call: TRBJ2-1; clone_size: once; v_call: TRBV5-1; d_call: TRBD2; cdr3_length: 15
cdr3_aa: CSVHPPGQETQYF; cdr3_nt: TGCAGCGTTCATCCGCCAGGTCAAGAGACCCAGTACTTC; j_call: TRBJ2-5; clone_size: NA; v_call: TRBV29-1; d_call: NA; cdr3_length: 13
cdr3_aa: CASTLSGTSYNEQFF; cdr3_nt: TGTGCCAGCACCCTAAGCGGGACGTCCTACAATGAGCAGTTCTTC; j_call: TRBJ2-1; clone_size: NA; v_call: TRBV6-5; d_call: TRBD2; cdr3_length: 15
cdr3_aa: CATRVGAATNEQFF; cdr3_nt: TGTGCCACCCGGGTCGGAGCAGCGACCAATGAGCAGTTCTTC; j_call: TRBJ2-1; clone_size: NA; v_call: TRBV27; d_call: NA; cdr3_length: 14
cdr3_aa: CASRISGALEQYF; cdr3_nt: TGTGCCAGCAGAATTAGCGGGGCCTTGGAGCAGTACTTC; j_call: TRBJ2-7; clone_size: NA; v_call: TRBV2; d_call: TRBD2; cdr3_length: 13
cdr3_aa: CASSPISGIRNYEQYF; cdr3_nt: TGTGCCAGCAGTCCCATTAGCGGGATCCGAAACTACGAGCAGTACTTC; j_call: TRBJ2-7; clone_size: NA; v_call: TRBV28; d_call: TRBD2; cdr3_length: 16
cdr3_aa: CASSRRDRARADTQYF; cdr3_nt: TGTGCCAGCAGCCGCCGTGACAGGGCTCGGGCAGATACGCAGTATTTT; j_call: TRBJ2-3; clone_size: NA; v_call: TRBV11-2; d_call: TRBD1; cdr3_length: 16
cdr3_aa: CASSDMGLPPYEQYF; cdr3_nt: TGTGCCAGCAGTGATATGGGCCTTCCCCCCTACGAGCAGTACTTC; j_call: TRBJ2-7; clone_size: NA; v_call: TRBV6-2/TRBV6-3; d_call: NA; cdr3_length: 15
cdr3_aa: CASRDGGAFPYEQYF; cdr3_nt: TGCGCCAGCAGAGACGGCGGGGCCTTCCCCTACGAGCAGTACTTC; j_call: TRBJ2-7; clone_size: NA; v_call: TRBV5-1; d_call: NA; cdr3_length: 15
cdr3_aa: CASTGDLRDFNEQFF; cdr3_nt: TGTGCCAGTACGGGTGACCTCCGGGACTTCAATGAGCAGTTCTTC; j_call: TRBJ2-1; clone_size: NA; v_call: TRBV19; d_call: NA; cdr3_length: 15
cdr3_aa: CASSRGGQDGYTF; cdr3_nt: TGTGCCAGCAGCCGCGGGGGACAAGATGGCTACACCTTC; j_call: TRBJ1-2; clone_size: NA; v_call: TRBV14; d_call: NA; cdr3_length: 13